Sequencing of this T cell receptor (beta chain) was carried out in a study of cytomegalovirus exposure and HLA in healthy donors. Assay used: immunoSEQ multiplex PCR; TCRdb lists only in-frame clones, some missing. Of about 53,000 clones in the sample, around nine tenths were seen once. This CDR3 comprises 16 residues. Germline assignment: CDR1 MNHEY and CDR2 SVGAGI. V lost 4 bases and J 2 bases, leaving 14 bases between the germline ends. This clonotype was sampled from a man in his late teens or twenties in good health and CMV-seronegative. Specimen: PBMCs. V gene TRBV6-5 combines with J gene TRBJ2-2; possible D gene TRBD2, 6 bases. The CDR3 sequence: CASSSQPGSNTGELFF. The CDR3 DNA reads TGTGCCAGCAGTTCTCAACCCGGGAGTAACACCGGGGAGCTGTTTTTT.